Listed here is a single T cell receptor beta chain. What it binds is unknown. This sample is part of a study of beta chain features in type 1 diabetes. All of the isolated RNA was reverse transcribed, so expressed TCRB transcripts were sequenced. Repertoires were generated with immunoSEQ multiplex PCR, while TCRdb's copy carries only in-frame clones and drops some. This table has hundreds of thousands of clones, roughly 12% appearing once. In germline, CDR1 is SGHTA, CDR2 FQGTGA. J lost 0 bases, V lost 4 bases, and 7 bases had no gene match. This CDR3 comprises 16 residues. Study-wide results and caveats: Within each of all four CD4+ subsets, Type 1 diabetes patients had TCRB CDR3s that were moderately but significantly shorter.

The specimen was naive CD4+ T cells from blood. This clonotype was obtained from a woman between 18 and 29 years old with type 1 diabetes. The J gene is TRBJ2-3, the V gene TRBV7-3; 7 bases line up with TRBD2. This chain's CDR3 is CASSSRLAPSTDTQYF. The CDR3 coding sequence is TGTGCCAGCAGCTCCAGACTAGCCCCTAGCACAGATACGCAGTATTTT. The entire variable domain, with the rest obtained from reference TRBV7-3 and TRBJ2-3, is as follows: GAGVSQTPSNKVTEKGKYVELRCDPISGHTALYWYRQSLGQGPEFLIYFQGTGAADDSGLPNDRFFAVRPEGSVSTLKIQRTERGDSAVYLCASSSRLAPSTDTQYFGPGTRLTVL.